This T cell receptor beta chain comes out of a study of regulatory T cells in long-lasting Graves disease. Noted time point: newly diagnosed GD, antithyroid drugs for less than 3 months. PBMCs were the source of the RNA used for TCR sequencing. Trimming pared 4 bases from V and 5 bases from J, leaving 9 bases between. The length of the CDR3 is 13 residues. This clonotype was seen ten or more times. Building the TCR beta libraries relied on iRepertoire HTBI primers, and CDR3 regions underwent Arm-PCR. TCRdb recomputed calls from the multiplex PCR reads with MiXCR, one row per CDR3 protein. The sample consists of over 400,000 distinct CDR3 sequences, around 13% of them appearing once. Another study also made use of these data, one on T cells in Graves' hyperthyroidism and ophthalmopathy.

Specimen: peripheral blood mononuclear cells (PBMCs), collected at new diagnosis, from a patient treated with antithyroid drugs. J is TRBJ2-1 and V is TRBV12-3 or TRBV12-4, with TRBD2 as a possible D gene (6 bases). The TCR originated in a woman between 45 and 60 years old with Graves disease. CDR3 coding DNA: TGTGCCAGCAGTTATGGGGAGGACAATGAGCAGTTCTTC. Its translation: CASSYGEDNEQFF.